One sample yielded the 11 T cell receptor beta chains listed below, sequenced in a study of shared clonotypes between healthy human individuals. Assay: immunoSEQ multiplex PCR; the TCRdb copy retains only in-frame clones and omits some. The sample has some 1,100,000 clones, about four fifths seen once. Sequencing was performed on memory CD4+ T cells from PBMCs. As for subset: CD45RA-negative fraction. The receptors come from a man between 18 and 29 years old in good health. Some clones in this sample may be carry-over from other donors' samples.

The rearrangement uses TRBV29-1 and TRBJ2-3, with D perhaps matching TRBD1 (5 bases). The CDR3 is made up of 13 amino acids. Trimming stripped 4 bases from V and 6 bases from J, with 14 bases between. CDR1 and CDR2 (germline): SQVTM, ANQGSEA. CDR3 nucleotide sequence: TGCAGCGTTGCTGGGGCCCCAGGGGATACGCAGTATTTT. The encoded protein is CSVAGAPGDTQYF.

The sample holds one count of this clone. The CDR3 DNA sequence: TGTGCCAGCAGCAGAACACAGTCGAACACTGAAGCTTTCTTT. Amino acid sequence: CASSRTQSNTEAFF. The V gene is TRBV7-9, the J gene TRBJ1-1; D is ambiguous. Germline values: CDR1 SEHNR, CDR2 FQNEAQ (reference sequence). This CDR3 is 14 amino acids long. The V end was cut by 5 bases, the J end by 1 base, with 11 bases between. The whole variable domain, filled in from reference TRBV7-9 and TRBJ1-1, reads DTGVSQNPRHKITKRGQNVTFRCDPISEHNRLYWYRQTLGQGPEFLTYFQNEAQLEKSRLLSDRFSAERPKGSFSTLEIQRTEQGDSAMYLCASSRTQSNTEAFFGQGTRLTVV.

The V call is TRBV2, the J call TRBJ2-7; TRBD2 aligns across 9 bases. Trimming removed 5 bases from V and 7 bases from J; junction bases left unmatched: 3. Germline V gene lookup returns CDR1 SNHLY and CDR2 FYNNEI. The CDR3 has 12 amino acids. The DNA for the CDR3 is TGTGCCAGCAGTCTGACTAGCGGAGAGCAGTACTTC. Residues: CASSLTSGEQYF.

The chain has TRBV11-1 and TRBJ2-7; D could derive from TRBD1 or TRBD2 (5 bases each). This CDR3 contains 14 residues. Trimming pared 4 bases from V and 2 bases from J, leaving 12 bases between. Germline V gene lookup returns CDR1 SGHAT and CDR2 FQDESV (reference sequence). The CDR3 DNA reads TGTGCCAGCAGCTCCCGGGGCGGTACCTACGAGCAGTACTTC. It specifies CASSSRGGTYEQYF.

The chain joins TRBV29-1 to TRBJ2-3, with 7 bases aligning to TRBD1. Germline V gene data show CDR1 as SQVTM and CDR2 as ANQGSEA. The junction had 16 bases not matched to a gene; V was cut back by 6 bases and J by 7 bases. The CDR3 sequence is 15 residues long. The CDR3 here is CSVLYRDSHRHTQYF. For the CDR3, the DNA is TGCAGCGTCCTCTACCGGGACAGCCATCGTCATACGCAGTATTTT.

V and J are TRBV28 and TRBJ1-6; no firm D call. The CDR3 is made up of 13 amino acids. Trimming removed 10 bases at V and 7 bases at J, with 14 bases between. The germline V gene has CDR1 MDHEN and CDR2 SYDVKM. This CDR3 reads CATRRIMNSPLHF. CDR3 coding DNA: TGTGCCACCCGGCGGATTATGAATTCACCCCTCCACTTT.

This rearrangement joins TRBV27 to TRBJ2-7; 8 nucleotides match TRBD1. V lost 6 bases, J lost 2 bases, and 9 bases stayed unmatched. CDR3 length: 15 amino acids. CDR1 and CDR2 (germline): MNHEY, SMNVEV (reference sequence). CDR3 residues: CASRELGTGAYEQYF. The CDR3, as DNA: TGTGCCAGCAGGGAACTCGGGACAGGCGCCTACGAGCAGTACTTC.

V and J are TRBV5-5 and TRBJ2-7, with D maybe TRBD1 (5 bases). The CDR3 runs 14 residues. With 1 base removed from V and 2 bases from J, the gap between germline ends came to 10 bases. Germline V lookup: CDR1 SGHKS, CDR2 YYEKEE (reference sequence). CDR3 coding DNA: TGTGCCAGCAGCTTGAGGCAGGGCACCTACGAGCAGTACTTC. It encodes CASSLRQGTYEQYF.

This chain links TRBV21-1 with TRBJ2-3. TRBV21-1 is a known pseudogene. This CDR3 is built from 17 residues. CDR3 residues: CASSKGTKRTSTDTQYF. CDR3 nucleotide sequence: TGTGCCAGCAGCAAAGGTACAAAGCGGACAAGCACAGATACGCAGTATTTT.

The chain carries TRBV7-9 and TRBJ2-7; 10 bases agree with TRBD2. Germline assignment: CDR1 SEHNR and CDR2 FQNEAQ (reference sequence). This CDR3 is 15 amino acids long. After removal of 4 bases from V and 3 bases from J, the junction contained 6 bases not matched to a gene. The CDR3 reads CASSSQREGLYEQYF. In nucleotides, the CDR3 is TGTGCCAGCAGCTCCCAGCGGGAGGGCCTCTACGAGCAGTACTTC.

This clone has a single count. In nucleotides, the CDR3 is TGTGCCAGCAGCCCACGTCGGACTAGCCTTGACTACGAGCAGTACTTC. As protein: CASSPRRTSLDYEQYF. This sequence joins TRBV9 and TRBJ2-7, with 8 bases matching TRBD2. The V gene end was trimmed by 4 bases and the J gene end by 3 bases; junction bases not matched to a gene: 12. CDR3 length: 16 amino acids. Germline-derived CDR1 and CDR2 are SGDLS and YYNGEE.